This is a list of T cell receptor beta chains from one sample in a study of graft-versus-host responses after intestinal transplantation. The protocol was immunoSEQ multiplex PCR, while the TCRdb copy is restricted to in-frame clones and leaves out a portion. This table holds 20,000 to 25,000 clones, roughly 92% found once. The sequences come from PBMCs, collected about 260 days after intestinal transplant. Receptors originate from a human patient who received an intestinal transplant, so some T cells may come from the graft donor. The CDR3 runs from the conserved cysteine through the conserved F or W. The D gene is left open where the match is weak.

DNA	CDR3	D	V	J
TGTGCCAGCAGCCCGGCCAGGGGGCTAGCGGGAGAAAACGAGCAGTACTTC	CASSPARGLAGENEQYF	TRBD2	TRBV9	TRBJ2-7
TGTGCCAGCAGCTTAGGGGATAGCAATCAGCCCCAGCATTTT	CASSLGDSNQPQHF	NA	TRBV11-2	TRBJ1-5
TGTGCCTGGAGCGGCGCCGCCGGTCCCACAGGGGCTTTCTTT	CAWSGAAGPTGAFF	NA	TRBV30	TRBJ1-1
TGTGCCAGCAGCTTTGGGACAGGTACCTACGAGCAGTACTTC	CASSFGTGTYEQYF	TRBD1	TRBV5-6	TRBJ2-7
TGTGCCAGCAGTTACCAGGACCGGGACGAGCAGTACTTC	CASSYQDRDEQYF	NA	TRBV7-9	TRBJ2-7
TGCGCCAGCACGAACCTGACAGGGAACACTGAAGCTTTCTTT	CASTNLTGNTEAFF	NA	TRBV10-2	TRBJ1-1
TGTGCCAGCACCTCAGGTAGTCAGACCCGCGGCTACACCTTC	CASTSGSQTRGYTF	NA	TRBV27	TRBJ1-2
TGCGCCAGCAGCTTGGCTTCGGCTGAGCAGTTCTTC	CASSLASAEQFF	NA	TRBV5-1	TRBJ2-1
TGTGCCAGCAGCCCTCCGTTTAGTGGGCACAATGAGCAGTTCTTC	CASSPPFSGHNEQFF	NA	TRBV11-2	TRBJ2-1
TGCGCCAGCACTGAGCGTGGCGCCTACGAGCAGTACTTC	CASTERGAYEQYF	NA	TRBV10-2	TRBJ2-7